This TCR beta chain derives from a study of T-cell memory formation after mild COVID-19. The CDR3 runs to 17 residues. Germline lookup yields CDR1 MNHEY and CDR2 SVGEGT. The germline V and J ends were trimmed by 2 bases and 0 bases, with 14 bases remaining between them. 5'RACE with constant-segment primers built TCRalpha and TCRbeta cDNA libraries with UMIs. One entry per CDR3 protein, called by TCRdb with MiXCR from the 5' RACE reads. The top ten hold around 11% of the sample, which has hundreds of thousands of distinct CDR3 sequences, about a sixth seen once. The TCR sequence derives from an adult woman who had mild COVID-19 (a few samples of this study predate the infection). Cell type and time point are not known. The chain joins TRBV6-2 or TRBV6-3 to TRBJ1-5; TRBD1 is a possible D gene (6 bases). What was sequenced was PBMCs or a T cell subset sorted from them (not recorded which). CDR3 in amino acids: CASSYRAQGYSNQPQHF. In DNA, the CDR3 is TGTGCCAGCAGTTACAGGGCCCAGGGGTATAGCAATCAGCCCCAGCATTTT.